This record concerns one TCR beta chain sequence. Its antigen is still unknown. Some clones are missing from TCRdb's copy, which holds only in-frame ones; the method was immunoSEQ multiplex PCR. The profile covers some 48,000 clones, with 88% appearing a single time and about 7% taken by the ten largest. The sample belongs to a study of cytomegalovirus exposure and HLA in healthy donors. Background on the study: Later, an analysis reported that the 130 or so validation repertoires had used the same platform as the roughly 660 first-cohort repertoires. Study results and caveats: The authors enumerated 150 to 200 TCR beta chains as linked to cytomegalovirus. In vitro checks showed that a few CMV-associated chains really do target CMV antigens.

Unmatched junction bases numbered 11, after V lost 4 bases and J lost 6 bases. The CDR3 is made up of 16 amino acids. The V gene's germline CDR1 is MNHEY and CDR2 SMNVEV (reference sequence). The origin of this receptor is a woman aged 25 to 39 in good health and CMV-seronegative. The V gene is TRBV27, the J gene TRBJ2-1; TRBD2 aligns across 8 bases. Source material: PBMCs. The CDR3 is CASSSQRGTNLNEQFF. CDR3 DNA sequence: TGTGCCAGCAGTTCGCAGCGGGGGACCAACCTCAATGAGCAGTTCTTC.